This TCR beta chain comes out of a study of CD8+ T cells in alopecia areata. Per the germline V gene, CDR1 is MGHRA and CDR2 is YSYEKL. This CDR3 contains 15 residues. The germline V and J ends were trimmed by 0 bases and 5 bases, with 13 bases remaining between them. The authors extracted RNA and reverse transcribed it into cDNA as the sequencing template. The method was immunoSEQ multiplex PCR; TCRdb's version includes in-frame clones alone and lacks a portion of them. The sample holds under 250,000 clones, about 60% seen once. This rearrangement joins TRBV4-1 to TRBJ2-5; weak D call: TRBD2 (6 bases). The sequences come from CD4+ T cells sorted from blood, collected at week 0. This TCR was sampled from a human donor with alopecia areata. CDR3 in amino acids: CASSQERRDRETQYF. DNA for the CDR3: TGCGCCAGCAGCCAAGAACGGCGGGATAGGGAGACCCAGTACTTC.